This TCR beta chain was identified during a study of cytomegalovirus exposure and HLA in healthy donors. Overall study findings and caveats: Analysis was carried out at a later point, and it linked a missense DCLRE1C variant to TCR beta V- and J-gene trimming. For most TCR beta V segments, an earlier analysis put the productive rate at about 90% or about 30% of the time. With further analysis later on, most CMV-associated TCR beta chains appeared HLA-restricted.

CDR1 SGDLS and CDR2 YYNGEE come from the germline V gene. The V segment lost 4 bases and the J segment 3 bases; nucleotides outside the gene matches: 15. The CDR3 has 17 amino acids. This clone turned up a few times. The antigen is not known. Researchers ran the PCR with 60 Vbeta and 13 Jbeta primers. In the original analysis: Later work found 80 million to 85 million unique TCR beta chains, with 9.5 million to 14 million shared. This table comes from immunoSEQ multiplex PCR, and its TCRdb copy is limited to in-frame clones, with some not included. V and J calls and clone size are as listed in that table; D and trimming were resolved from the DNA. The sample consists of about 170,000 clones, approximately 67% of them appearing once.

This receptor was obtained from a man in his forties in good health and CMV-seronegative. Sequencing was performed on PBMCs. The gene calls are TRBV9 and TRBJ1-2; 7 bases match TRBD1. CDR3 nucleotides: TGTGCCAGCAGCAAATACCTCCGGGACAGCTTCCACTATGGCTACACCTTC. Translation gives CASSKYLRDSFHYGYTF.